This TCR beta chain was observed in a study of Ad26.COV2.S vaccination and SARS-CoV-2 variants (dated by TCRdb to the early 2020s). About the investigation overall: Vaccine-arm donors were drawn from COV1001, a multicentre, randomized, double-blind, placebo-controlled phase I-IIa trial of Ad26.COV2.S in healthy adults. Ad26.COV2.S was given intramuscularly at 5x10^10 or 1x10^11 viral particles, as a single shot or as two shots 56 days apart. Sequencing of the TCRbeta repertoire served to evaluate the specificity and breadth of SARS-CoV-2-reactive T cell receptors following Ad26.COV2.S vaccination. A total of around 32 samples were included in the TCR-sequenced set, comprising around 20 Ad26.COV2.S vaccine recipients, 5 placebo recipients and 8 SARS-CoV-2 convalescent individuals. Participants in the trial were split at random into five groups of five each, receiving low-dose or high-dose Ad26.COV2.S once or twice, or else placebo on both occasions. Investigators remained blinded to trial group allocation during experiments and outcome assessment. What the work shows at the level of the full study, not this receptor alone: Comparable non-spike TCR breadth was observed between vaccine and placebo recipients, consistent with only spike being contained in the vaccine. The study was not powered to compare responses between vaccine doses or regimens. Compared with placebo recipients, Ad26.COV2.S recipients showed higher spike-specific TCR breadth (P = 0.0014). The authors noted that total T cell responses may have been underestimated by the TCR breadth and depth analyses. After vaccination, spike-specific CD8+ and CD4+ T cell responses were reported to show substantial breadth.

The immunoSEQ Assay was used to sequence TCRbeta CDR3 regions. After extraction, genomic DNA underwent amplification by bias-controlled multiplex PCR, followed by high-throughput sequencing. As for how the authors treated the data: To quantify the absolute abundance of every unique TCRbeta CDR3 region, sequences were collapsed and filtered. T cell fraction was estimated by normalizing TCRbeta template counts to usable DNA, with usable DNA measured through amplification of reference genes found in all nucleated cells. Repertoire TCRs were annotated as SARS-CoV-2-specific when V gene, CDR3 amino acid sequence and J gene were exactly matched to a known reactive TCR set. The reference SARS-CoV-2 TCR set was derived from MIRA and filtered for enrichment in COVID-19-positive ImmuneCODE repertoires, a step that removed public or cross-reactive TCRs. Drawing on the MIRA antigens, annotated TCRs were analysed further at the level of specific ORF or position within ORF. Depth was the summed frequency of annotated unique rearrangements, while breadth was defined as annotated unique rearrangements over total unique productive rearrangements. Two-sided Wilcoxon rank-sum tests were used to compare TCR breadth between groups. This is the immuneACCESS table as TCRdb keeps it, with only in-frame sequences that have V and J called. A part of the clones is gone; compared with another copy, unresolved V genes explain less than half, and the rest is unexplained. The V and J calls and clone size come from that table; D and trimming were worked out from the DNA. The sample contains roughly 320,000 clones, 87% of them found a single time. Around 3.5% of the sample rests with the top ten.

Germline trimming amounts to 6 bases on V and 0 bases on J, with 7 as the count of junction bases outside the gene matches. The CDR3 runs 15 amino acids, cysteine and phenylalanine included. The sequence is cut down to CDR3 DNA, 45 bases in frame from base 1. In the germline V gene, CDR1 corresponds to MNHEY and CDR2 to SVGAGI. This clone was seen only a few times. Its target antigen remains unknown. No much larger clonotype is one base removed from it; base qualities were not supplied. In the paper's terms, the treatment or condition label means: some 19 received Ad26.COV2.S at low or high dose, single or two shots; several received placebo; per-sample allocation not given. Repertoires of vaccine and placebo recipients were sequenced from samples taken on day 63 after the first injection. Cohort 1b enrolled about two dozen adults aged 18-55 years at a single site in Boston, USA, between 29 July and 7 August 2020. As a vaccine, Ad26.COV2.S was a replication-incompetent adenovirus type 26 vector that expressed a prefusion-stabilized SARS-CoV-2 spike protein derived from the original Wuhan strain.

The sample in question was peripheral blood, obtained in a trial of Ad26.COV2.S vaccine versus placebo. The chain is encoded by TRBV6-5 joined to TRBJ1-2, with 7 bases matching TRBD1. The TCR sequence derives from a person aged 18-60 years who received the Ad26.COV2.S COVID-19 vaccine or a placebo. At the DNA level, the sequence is TGTGCCAGCAGCACCGCCGGGACAGCTAACTATGGCTACACCTTC. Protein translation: CASSTAGTANYGYTF.